This passage covers 3 T cell receptor beta chains from one sample sequenced in a study of shared clonotypes between healthy human individuals. The assay was immunoSEQ multiplex PCR, and TCRdb's table has in-frame clones only and misses some. This table has some 2,400,000 clones, approximately 94% appearing once. Sequencing input: naive CD4+ T cells sorted from blood. Subset: CD45RA+ positively selected. These receptors came from a man between 18 and 35 years old in good health.

As regards this clone: Other DNA sequences within the sample encode an identical CDR3. The V call is TRBV19, the J call TRBJ1-2; D is ambiguous. The V and J ends lost 4 bases and 4 bases respectively, with 13 bases between them. The CDR3 covers 14 residues. Germline lookup yields CDR1 LNHDA and CDR2 SQIVND (reference sequence). The CDR3 DNA sequence: TGTGCCAGTAGTAGTGGCGGGCTCGGCTATGGCTACACCTTC. Amino acid sequence: CASSSGGLGYGYTF.

V usage is TRBV30 and J usage is TRBJ2-7, with D possibly matching TRBD1 (6 bases). There are 13 residues in the CDR3. The ends were cut back, 2 bases at V and 6 bases at J, with 14 bases in the middle. Germline lookup yields CDR1 GTSNPN and CDR2 SVGIG (reference sequence). The CDR3 DNA reads as TGTGCCTGGAGTCCAGGGGCGCGTAGCGAGCAGTACTTC. This gives the protein CAWSPGARSEQYF. Variable domain in full (rest from reference TRBV30 and TRBJ2-7): SQTIHQWPATLVQPVGSPLSLECTVEGTSNPNLYWYRQAAGRGLQLLFYSVGIGQISSEVPQNLSASRPQDRQFILSSKKLLLSDSGFYLCAWSPGARSEQYFGPGTRLTVT.

The chain links TRBV7-4 to TRBJ1-4; D gene unclear. Germline CDR1 is SGHVT and CDR2 is SQSDAQ. V dropped 1 base and J dropped 7 bases, with 16 bases sitting between them. The CDR3 loop spans 16 amino acids. CDR3 nucleotides: TGTGCCAGCAGCTTAGTGGGTTGGCGCGACCGTGAAAAACTGTTTTTT. This translates into CASSLVGWRDREKLFF.